This TCR beta chain was sequenced during a study of blood T cell repertoires in COVID-19. Overall study context: The analysed material was cDNA or gDNA that came from T cells, B-cell-depleted T cells, or PBMCs.

This clone was recorded a few times. In the original workflow: How many nucleated cells were present was estimated from reference gene primer amplification. Sequencing was performed with immunoSEQ multiplex PCR; in TCRdb, only in-frame clones are kept and a portion is missing. V and J calls and clone size are those listed in that table; D and trimming were worked out from the DNA. This sample has 260,000 or so clones, with about 80% found just once. The ends lost 8 bases at V and 8 bases at J; junction bases unmatched: 17. The CDR3 has 17 residues. Germline-derived CDR1 and CDR2 are SQVTM and ANQGSEA.

Input material: peripheral blood. The chain carries TRBV29-1 and TRBJ2-1; 14 bases line up with TRBD2. This clonotype originated in a human donor in a cohort sampled during active COVID-19. The CDR3: CSPRLAGGIGFRDEQFF. The CDR3 DNA follows: TGCAGCCCCCGACTAGCGGGGGGGATCGGGTTTCGGGATGAGCAGTTCTTC.